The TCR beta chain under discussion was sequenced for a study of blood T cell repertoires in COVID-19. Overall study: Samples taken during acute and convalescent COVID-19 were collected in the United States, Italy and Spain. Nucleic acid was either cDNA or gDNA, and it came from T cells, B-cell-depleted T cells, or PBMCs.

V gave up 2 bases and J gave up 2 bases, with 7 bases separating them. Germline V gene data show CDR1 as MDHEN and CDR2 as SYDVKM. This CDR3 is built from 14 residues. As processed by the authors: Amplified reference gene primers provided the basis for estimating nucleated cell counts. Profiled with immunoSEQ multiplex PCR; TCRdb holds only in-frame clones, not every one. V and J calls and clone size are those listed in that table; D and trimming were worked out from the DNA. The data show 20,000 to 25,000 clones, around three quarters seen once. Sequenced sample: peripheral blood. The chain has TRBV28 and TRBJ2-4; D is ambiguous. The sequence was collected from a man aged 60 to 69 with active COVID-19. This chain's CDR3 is CASSLGESKNIQYF. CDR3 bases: TGTGCCAGCAGTTTAGGAGAATCCAAAAACATTCAGTACTTC.